The TCR beta chain described here comes from a study of CD8 T cells in ankylosing spondylitis. Study outcomes and limitations: Prior literature has documented some motif variants in synovial fluid and blood from reactive arthritis. Clones that were linked to disease were CD8+ and were relatively rare in peripheral blood.

A remark on this clonotype: Its matching antigen is unknown.

TCRdb used MiXCR to reprocess the 5' RACE reads, holding one entry per CDR3 protein. Among about 140,000 distinct CDR3 sequences listed, roughly 30% were seen once. CDR3 size: 11 residues. CDR1 and CDR2 from the germline V gene are DFQATT and SNEGSKA (reference sequence). Deletions cut 3 bases from V and 8 bases from J, with 10 bases between. V is TRBV20-1 and J is TRBJ1-1; D call uncertain. The sequenced material came from synovial fluid, either unsorted or a sorted T cell fraction (not recorded which). The TCR originated in a male donor with ankylosing spondylitis. CDR3 loop: CSASPVLEAFF. CDR3 bases: TGCAGTGCTAGCCCGGTTCTCGAAGCTTTCTTT.